The source of this T cell receptor beta chain is a study of response to subunit inactivated influenza vaccine listed by TCRdb under 2018. In the study overall: Deep quantitative T cell receptor repertoire profiling was used in the study to track responses to a trivalent subunit inactivated influenza vaccine. Points the paper makes about the study in general: The authors proposed that each seasonal influenza vaccination may bring in only a limited number of new T cells.

To prepare the library, RT-PCR was applied. Sequencing relied on an Illumina HiSeq 2500. In-frame beta chains were kept once TCRdb had trimmed the public reads at Q25 with fastp and called clones with MiXCR. Each entry merges the rows of one CDR3 protein and shows their most common DNA and genes. The sample yields under 200,000 distinct CDR3 sequences; about a tenth were counted once. The ten largest clonotypes hold 12% of the sample. On this clonotype: What this receptor recognizes is not known. Per-nucleotide qualities are absent, and no much larger clonotype sits a single base away.

The time point label on this specimen signifies: approximately 40 days after influenza vaccine administration. Spanning cysteine to phenylalanine, the CDR3 consists of 19 amino acids. Only CDR3 DNA remains: 57 bases, in frame from the first base. The material was non-naive T cells sorted from PBMCs, obtained about 6 weeks after vaccination. The label giving this sample's cell subset or site can be read as: memory T cell fraction. The chain couples TRBV3-2 to TRBJ2-2; the listed D gene, TRBD1, was not tested against the DNA. TRBV3-2 is marked as a pseudogene. This TCR was sampled from a man aged 50 to 59 who received an inactivated influenza vaccine. Donor details come from another sample of the same person, matched by shared clones. The nucleotide sequence is TGTACCACCCGAGATGGGGACAGGGGTTTAGTGTGGAACACCGGGGAGCTGTTTTTT. This codes for CTTRDGDRGLVWNTGELFF.